The T cell receptor (beta chain) described here comes from a study of blood T cell repertoires in COVID-19. The assay was immunoSEQ multiplex PCR, and TCRdb's table has in-frame clones only and misses some. The sample has some 100,000 clones; 75% to 90% are singletons. The CDR3 covers 15 residues. Germline lookup yields CDR1 SGHTA and CDR2 FQGNSA. Trimming shortened V by 5 bases and J by 2 bases, and 13 bases separated the two germline ends. Sequencing was carried out using peripheral blood. The TCR originated in a woman of 80 years or more with active COVID-19. V and J are TRBV7-2 and TRBJ2-1; possibly TRBD1 for D (6 bases). CDR3 sequence: CASSRTAVTYNEQFF. In nucleotides, the CDR3 is TGTGCCAGCAGCCGGACAGCCGTTACCTACAATGAGCAGTTCTTC.